This record concerns one T cell receptor beta chain sequence. Its cognate antigen is unknown. This record comes from a study of ipilimumab plus nivolumab after autologous stem cell transplantation. On the study more broadly: The DLBCL cohort had primary refractory and relapsed disease, with 18-month progression-free survival of about 82% and 31%.

Sequenced by immunoSEQ multiplex PCR; TCRdb stores in-frame clones only, minus some. This table has 20,000 to 25,000 clones, over 65% appearing once. V lost 0 bases to trimming and J lost 10 bases, with 7 bases between them. The CDR3 is 12 residues long. The V gene's germline CDR1 is LGHNA and CDR2 YNFKEQ. Study observations and caveats: Per the authors, repertoire, Treg and microbiota data justify further study.

Starting 14 to 28 days after autologous transplant, ipilimumab 1 mg/kg was given. Through week 26, nivolumab 3 mg/kg IV was given weeks 1, 4, 7, 10, then biweekly. This chain connects TRBV4-2 to TRBJ2-1; no definite D call. The TCR comes from a male donor with diffuse large B-cell lymphoma. The specimen comprised PBMCs, sampled in a trial of ipilimumab plus nivolumab as post-transplant consolidation. The DNA of the CDR3 is TGTGCCAGCAGCCAAGAGCACGGGGAGCAGTTCTTC. As protein: CASSQEHGEQFF.